This passage covers 20 T cell receptor beta chains from one sample sequenced in a study of human CD8 memory T cell subsets. It was UMI-labeled 5' RACE by which the TCR beta libraries were made. No DNA is given; TCRdb re-called the 5' RACE reads and lists each CDR3 protein once. Its listing shows approximately 11,000 distinct CDR3 sequences. The sequencing input was CD8+ stem-like memory T cells (TSCM and TCM) sorted from PBMCs. Subset specified: stem-like memory CD8 T cells (TSTEM), CCR7+ PD-1- TIGIT-. Receptors originate from a human donor in good health.

The chain has TRBV10-3 and TRBJ2-7; TCRdb returns TRBD2, unconfirmable since there is no DNA. The CDR3 contains 13 residues. Germline values: CDR1 ENHRY, CDR2 SYGVKD. The CDR3 here is CAIRLGLDYEQYF.

The rearrangement uses TRBV7-8 and TRBJ2-2; with no DNA, the TCRdb D assignment of TRBD1 cannot be verified. The CDR3 extends over 17 amino acids. CDR1 is SGHVS, CDR2 FQNEAQ, per germline. This chain's CDR3 is CASSLPRDRVGTGELFF.

The chain uses TRBV5-1 and TRBJ2-1. Germline V gives CDR1 SGHRS, CDR2 YFSETQ. This CDR3 comprises 16 residues. The CDR3 protein is CASSPIIAGSHNEQFF.

The chain links TRBV25-1 to TRBJ1-2; TCRdb calls TRBD1, which cannot be checked without DNA. CDR3 size: 11 residues. In germline, CDR1 is MGHDK, CDR2 SYGVNS. The CDR3 protein is CASEWRGGYTF.

This chain links TRBV5-6 with TRBJ2-4; TCRdb gives TRBD2 as the D gene, but with no DNA this cannot be confirmed. Per the germline V gene, CDR1 is SGHDT and CDR2 is YYEEEE. The CDR3 sequence is 15 residues long. CDR3 region: CASSSYAGGRNIQYF.

This clonotype shows up as medium-sized by frequency. The chain uses TRBV28 and TRBJ2-1; no DNA is available, so the TRBD1 call from TCRdb remains unchecked. Germline CDR1 is MDHEN and CDR2 is SYDVKM. CDR3 length: 15 amino acids. The CDR3 loop is CASTRTGWVWNEQFF.

This clonotype is labeled medium-sized based on frequency. The rearrangement joins TRBV12-3 or TRBV12-4 to TRBJ1-6; TCRdb's D call, TRBD1, is unchecked because there is no DNA. The CDR3 covers 15 residues. The CDR3 loop is CASSFGAQGDSPLHF.

Considering frequency, this clonotype is medium-sized (0.01 to 0.1%). The V call is TRBV7-8, the J call TRBJ2-5; TCRdb designates TRBD1, a call that cannot be tested without DNA. This CDR3 has 16 amino acids. The germline gives CDR1 SGHVS, CDR2 FQNEAQ. The CDR3 sequence is CAITPWGATYQETQYF.

By frequency, this clonotype registers medium-sized. This chain joins TRBV7-9 and TRBJ1-4. The CDR3 consists of 15 residues. The germline CDR1 and CDR2 sequences are SEHNR and FQNEAQ (reference sequence). The CDR3 loop is CASSPVDSTNEKLFF.

The chain links TRBV7-9 to TRBJ1-2; the D call from TCRdb, TRBD1, cannot be confirmed without DNA. This CDR3 is 14 amino acids long. Germline V gene data show CDR1 as SEHNR and CDR2 as FQNEAQ (reference sequence). The CDR3: CASSPSQGVLGYTF.

The chain uses TRBV9 and TRBJ2-3; there is no DNA to check the TCRdb D call of TRBD1. In germline, CDR1 is SGDLS, CDR2 YYNGEE. There are 15 residues in the CDR3. CDR3 in amino acids: CASSASGQEADTQYF.

V is TRBV6-6 and J is TRBJ1-5; the TCRdb call, TRBD1, lacks DNA for checking. The CDR3 runs 16 residues. Germline V CDR1 and CDR2: MNHNY, SVGAGI (reference sequence). Here the CDR3 reads CASSYGIGQGNQPQHF.

J is TRBJ2-1 and V is TRBV9; TCRdb indicates TRBD1, and absent DNA this call remains unverified. Germline V gives CDR1 SGDLS, CDR2 YYNGEE. The CDR3 contains 17 residues. The CDR3 is CASSVGEGHPSYNEQFF.

This chain connects TRBV28 to TRBJ2-3; the D gene TCRdb calls, TRBD1, cannot be checked with no DNA. The CDR3 spans 16 residues. The germline CDR1 and CDR2 sequences are MDHEN and SYDVKM. CDR3 protein: CASSILRTASTDTQYF.

The chain has TRBV20-1 and TRBJ2-1; with no DNA, the TCRdb D assignment of TRBD1 cannot be verified. Germline CDR1 and CDR2: DFQATT and SNEGSKA (reference sequence). The CDR3 sequence is 13 residues long. The CDR3 sequence is CSARGGSPNEQFF.

V and J are TRBV5-1 and TRBJ2-7; TCRdb's D call, TRBD2, is unchecked because there is no DNA. The CDR3 is made up of 15 amino acids. Looked up from germline, CDR1 is SGHRS and CDR2 is YFSETQ. CDR3 residues: CASSSSGDPSYEQYF.

This chain uses TRBV7-9 with TRBJ1-4; TCRdb's D call of TRBD1 is untestable without DNA. The CDR3 length is 14 residues. Germline loops: CDR1 SEHNR, CDR2 FQNEAQ (reference sequence). CDR3 loop: CASSLLGANEKLFF.

CDR3 residues: CASSEREYYEQFF. The chain couples TRBV2 to TRBJ2-1; checking the TCRdb D call of TRBD2 is not possible without DNA. CDR3 length: 13 amino acids. Germline-derived CDR1 and CDR2 are SNHLY and FYNNEI.

The rearrangement links TRBV27 to TRBJ2-1. Germline values: CDR1 MNHEY, CDR2 SMNVEV (reference sequence). This CDR3 has 16 residues. CDR3 in amino acids: CASSQSRPNGYNEQFF.

The CDR3 sequence: CAIFPPGPHGAGELFF. The gene calls are TRBV7-9 and TRBJ2-2; TCRdb selects TRBD2, and the lack of DNA leaves this call unchecked. The germline V gene has CDR1 SEHNR and CDR2 FQNEAQ (reference sequence). CDR3 length: 16 amino acids.